This TCR beta chain came from a study of shared clonotypes between healthy human individuals (dated by TCRdb to the early 2020s). In terms of the full investigation: The cohort included three men and a couple of women between 18 and 49 years of age. Blood TCR repertoires of roughly five healthy adults were deeply sequenced to estimate repertoire size and the extent of clonotype sharing between individuals. Leukapheresis yielded between about 0.85 and 9 billion PBMCs per donor. To increase sequencing depth and limit assay-specific biases, TCR repertoire library preparation and sequencing were carried out by different laboratories using diverse techniques. For each donor, three plates each were used for CD4 naive and CD4 memory, two plates were used for CD8 naive, and one plate was used for CD8 memory. General findings and caveats noted by the study authors: Sampling was restricted to blood, and TCR repertoires in tissues likely differ from the TCR repertoires found in blood. Clonotypes shared by all four sorted-subset donors showed higher generation probabilities than non-shared clonotypes. Based on pairwise subsampling, the degree of clonotype sharing among donors was expected to be affected by sequencing depth. Incomplete sequencing was indicated by rarefaction of sorted-subset datasets, despite the large sequencing depth. Larger estimated clonotype richness was generally found for naive subsets than for memory subsets. Across four donors, roughly 5.1% of naive CD4, roughly 3.8% of naive CD8, under 2.5% of memory CD4, and approximately 0.4% of memory CD8 clonotypes were shared. The small number of donors limited the genetic and exposure-history diversity represented.

A word on this clone: There is no known antigen for this receptor. Base-call qualities are not available, and no considerably larger clone is one nucleotide away. This sample also contains other DNA sequences that code for the same CDR3.

TCR CDR3 regions were amplified from genomic DNA by multiplex PCR using the deep immunoSEQ assay. For each cell subset, the extracted genomic DNA was distributed evenly across all wells of several immunoSEQ 96-well plates, and each plate served as one replicate. For sorted subsets, approximately 200 ng of genomic DNA, equivalent to 30,000 or so T cell genomes, went into each replicate PCR. Purified libraries were measured with a Qubit 3.0 fluorometer, size-checked on a Bioanalyzer 2100, and measured again with the KAPA Library Quantification kit. Each immunoSEQ 96-well plate was sequenced on its own single-read 150-cycle Illumina NextSeq 550 flow cell. On the study's bioinformatics: The immunoSEQ output contained only junctional sequences without quality scores, so filtering could not match that applied to full-length reads. Sequences were annotated with PyIR, a Python wrapper for IgBLAST v1.9, using IMGT germline references to assign V/J genes and CDR3. Reads with weak V/J assignments (E-value above 1e-6), missing CDR3, stop codons, out-of-frame junctions, or ambiguous translated residues were removed. V3J clonotypes were defined as sequences sharing the same inferred V gene, J gene, and CDR3 amino acid sequence. Percentage overlap between repertoires was calculated by dividing the number of shared unique clonotypes by the size of the smaller repertoire. RTK rarefaction, the Chao1 estimator, and Recon v2.1 estimates of unobserved clonotypes were used to assess repertoire richness. OLGA was used to compute generation probabilities for all TCRbeta clonotypes that the gDNA method yielded from a handful of donors. TCRdb obtained this table from immuneACCESS and retained in-frame rearrangements with V and J assigned. These tables miss some clones; where compared with another copy, unresolved V genes account for less than half of the shortfall, and the remainder is unexplained. Clone size and V and J calls were adopted from that table, with D and trimming inferred from the DNA. The sample includes roughly 760,000 clones, with under 80% observed a single time. Less than 2% of the sample comes from the top ten.

The CDR3 runs 14 amino acids, cysteine and phenylalanine included. This entry keeps only the CDR3 DNA: 42 bases, framed from base 1. The germline V gene encodes CDR1 LNHDA and CDR2 SQIVND (reference sequence). The germline ends are 5 bases apart after V is trimmed by 2 bases and J by 0 bases. Healthy HIV-negative adults with no recently reported acute infections or vaccinations were included as donors. Every donor was a Caucasian adult residing in Nashville, Tennessee, USA. Magnetic negative selection was used to enrich CD4+ T cells, after which naive cells were positively selected on CD45RA and the negative fraction became the memory subset. Blood was collected by leukapheresis, and PBMCs were isolated by Ficoll-Histopaque density gradient centrifugation and then cryopreserved in liquid nitrogen vapor phase. Analytical flow cytometry was used to check the purity and quantity of every magnetically sorted T cell population. Each sorted fraction had its genomic DNA isolated and then quantified by UV absorbance on a Nanodrop 2000c.

Rearrangement joined TRBV19 to TRBJ1-5; the D gene is not confidently resolved. Sequencing used memory CD4+ T cells sorted from blood. The sample's cell subset or site, from its label and the paper: CD45RA-negative fraction. The TCR comes from a woman aged 30 to 39 in good health. The sequence in DNA is TGTGCCAGTAGTATACGGGGTAGCAATCAGCCCCAGCATTTT. It encodes CASSIRGSNQPQHF.